This TCR beta chain was observed in a study of blood T cells in healthy people across ages. Study-wide points: The percentage of naive T cells correlated strongly with TCR beta diversity.

A second 7 to 11 cycle PCR used barcoded and J-beta primers. All cDNA molecules were each tagged by a template-switch adaptor with 12 random nucleotides. In TCRdb, the 5' RACE reads were re-called with MiXCR into one record per CDR3 protein. The repertoire holds about 730,000 distinct CDR3 sequences, 35% to 45% seen once, with 20% to 25% in the top ten. Germline CDR1 and CDR2: MGHRA and YSYEKL. CDR3 size: 15 residues. A note on this clonotype: Its antigen is still unknown. This may be a read error: a much more frequent sequence differs by one nucleotide.

The sequence was collected from a woman in her fifties or sixties in good health. The specimen was blood. The chain employs TRBV4-1 and TRBJ2-7; D may match TRBD1 or TRBD2 (6 bases each). The J call is in doubt because the DNA end fits TRBJ2-5 better. In DNA form, the CDR3 reads TGCGCCAGCAGCCAAGATAGGGGGGTCCGGGAGACCCAGTACTTC. Translation gives CASSQDRGVRETQYF.